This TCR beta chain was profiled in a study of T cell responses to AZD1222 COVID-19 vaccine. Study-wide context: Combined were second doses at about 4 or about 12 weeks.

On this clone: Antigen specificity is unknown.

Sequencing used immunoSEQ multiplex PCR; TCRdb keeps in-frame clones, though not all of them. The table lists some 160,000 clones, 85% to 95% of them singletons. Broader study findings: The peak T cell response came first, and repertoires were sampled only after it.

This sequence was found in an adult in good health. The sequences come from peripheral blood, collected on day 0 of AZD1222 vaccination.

The CDR3 loop reads CASSQFTGNYGYTF. The CDR3 DNA reads TGTGCCAGCAGCCAATTTACAGGGAACTATGGCTACACCTTC. The V call is TRBV3-1 (or the pseudogene TRBV3-2), the J call TRBJ1-2; possibly TRBD1 for D (6 bases). Trimming removed 2 bases from V and 2 bases from J, with 9 bases in between. The CDR3 is made up of 14 amino acids. Germline V CDR1 and CDR2: LGHDT, YNNKEL (reference sequence).